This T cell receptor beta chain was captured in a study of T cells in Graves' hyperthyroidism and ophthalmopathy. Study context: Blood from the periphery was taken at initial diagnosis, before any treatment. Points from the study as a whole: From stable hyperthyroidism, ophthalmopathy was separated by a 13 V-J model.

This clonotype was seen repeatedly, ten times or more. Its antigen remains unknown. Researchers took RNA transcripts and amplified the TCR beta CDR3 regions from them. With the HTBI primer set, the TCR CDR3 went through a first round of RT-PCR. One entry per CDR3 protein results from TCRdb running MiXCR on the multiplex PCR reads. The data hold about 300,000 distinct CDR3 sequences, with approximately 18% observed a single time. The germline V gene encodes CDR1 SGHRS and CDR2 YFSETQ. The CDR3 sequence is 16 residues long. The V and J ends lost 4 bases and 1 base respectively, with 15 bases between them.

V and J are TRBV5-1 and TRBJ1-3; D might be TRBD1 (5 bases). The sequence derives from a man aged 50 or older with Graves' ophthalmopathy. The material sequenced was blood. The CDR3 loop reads CASSPGGDTSGNTIYF. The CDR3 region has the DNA TGCGCCAGCAGCCCTGGGGGGGATACTTCTGGAAACACCATATATTTT.